This T cell receptor beta chain originates from a study of OX40 agonist ivuxolimab in advanced cancers. Study-level background: The group had a mean age of roughly 65 years, ranged from about 20 to 79, and was 82.7% male.

Data came from immunoSEQ multiplex PCR; TCRdb stores just in-frame clones and leaves some out. Counted here are 70,000 or so clones, approximately 81% occurring once; the ten biggest clones make up approximately 1%. Study-wide points: Certain nonresponders additionally had low normalized T-cell clonal expansion.

On this clone itself: Its antigen is still unknown.

Samples of blood were obtained at baseline, on cycle 4 day 1, and on cycle 7 day 1. This specimen consisted of CD4+ or CD8+ T cells sorted from blood, obtained in a trial of the OX40 agonist ivuxolimab. The source is an adult with an advanced solid tumor such as melanoma, head and neck, liver or kidney cancer.

The CDR3 nucleotides are TGCGCCAGCAGCTCGTGGAAGAACACTGAAGCTTTCTTT. It codes for CASSSWKNTEAFF. The rearrangement links TRBV10-2 to TRBJ1-1; no clear D. The CDR3 extends over 13 amino acids. Deletions cut 6 bases from V and 1 base from J, with 9 bases between. Germline CDR1 reads WSHSY; CDR2 reads SAAADI.